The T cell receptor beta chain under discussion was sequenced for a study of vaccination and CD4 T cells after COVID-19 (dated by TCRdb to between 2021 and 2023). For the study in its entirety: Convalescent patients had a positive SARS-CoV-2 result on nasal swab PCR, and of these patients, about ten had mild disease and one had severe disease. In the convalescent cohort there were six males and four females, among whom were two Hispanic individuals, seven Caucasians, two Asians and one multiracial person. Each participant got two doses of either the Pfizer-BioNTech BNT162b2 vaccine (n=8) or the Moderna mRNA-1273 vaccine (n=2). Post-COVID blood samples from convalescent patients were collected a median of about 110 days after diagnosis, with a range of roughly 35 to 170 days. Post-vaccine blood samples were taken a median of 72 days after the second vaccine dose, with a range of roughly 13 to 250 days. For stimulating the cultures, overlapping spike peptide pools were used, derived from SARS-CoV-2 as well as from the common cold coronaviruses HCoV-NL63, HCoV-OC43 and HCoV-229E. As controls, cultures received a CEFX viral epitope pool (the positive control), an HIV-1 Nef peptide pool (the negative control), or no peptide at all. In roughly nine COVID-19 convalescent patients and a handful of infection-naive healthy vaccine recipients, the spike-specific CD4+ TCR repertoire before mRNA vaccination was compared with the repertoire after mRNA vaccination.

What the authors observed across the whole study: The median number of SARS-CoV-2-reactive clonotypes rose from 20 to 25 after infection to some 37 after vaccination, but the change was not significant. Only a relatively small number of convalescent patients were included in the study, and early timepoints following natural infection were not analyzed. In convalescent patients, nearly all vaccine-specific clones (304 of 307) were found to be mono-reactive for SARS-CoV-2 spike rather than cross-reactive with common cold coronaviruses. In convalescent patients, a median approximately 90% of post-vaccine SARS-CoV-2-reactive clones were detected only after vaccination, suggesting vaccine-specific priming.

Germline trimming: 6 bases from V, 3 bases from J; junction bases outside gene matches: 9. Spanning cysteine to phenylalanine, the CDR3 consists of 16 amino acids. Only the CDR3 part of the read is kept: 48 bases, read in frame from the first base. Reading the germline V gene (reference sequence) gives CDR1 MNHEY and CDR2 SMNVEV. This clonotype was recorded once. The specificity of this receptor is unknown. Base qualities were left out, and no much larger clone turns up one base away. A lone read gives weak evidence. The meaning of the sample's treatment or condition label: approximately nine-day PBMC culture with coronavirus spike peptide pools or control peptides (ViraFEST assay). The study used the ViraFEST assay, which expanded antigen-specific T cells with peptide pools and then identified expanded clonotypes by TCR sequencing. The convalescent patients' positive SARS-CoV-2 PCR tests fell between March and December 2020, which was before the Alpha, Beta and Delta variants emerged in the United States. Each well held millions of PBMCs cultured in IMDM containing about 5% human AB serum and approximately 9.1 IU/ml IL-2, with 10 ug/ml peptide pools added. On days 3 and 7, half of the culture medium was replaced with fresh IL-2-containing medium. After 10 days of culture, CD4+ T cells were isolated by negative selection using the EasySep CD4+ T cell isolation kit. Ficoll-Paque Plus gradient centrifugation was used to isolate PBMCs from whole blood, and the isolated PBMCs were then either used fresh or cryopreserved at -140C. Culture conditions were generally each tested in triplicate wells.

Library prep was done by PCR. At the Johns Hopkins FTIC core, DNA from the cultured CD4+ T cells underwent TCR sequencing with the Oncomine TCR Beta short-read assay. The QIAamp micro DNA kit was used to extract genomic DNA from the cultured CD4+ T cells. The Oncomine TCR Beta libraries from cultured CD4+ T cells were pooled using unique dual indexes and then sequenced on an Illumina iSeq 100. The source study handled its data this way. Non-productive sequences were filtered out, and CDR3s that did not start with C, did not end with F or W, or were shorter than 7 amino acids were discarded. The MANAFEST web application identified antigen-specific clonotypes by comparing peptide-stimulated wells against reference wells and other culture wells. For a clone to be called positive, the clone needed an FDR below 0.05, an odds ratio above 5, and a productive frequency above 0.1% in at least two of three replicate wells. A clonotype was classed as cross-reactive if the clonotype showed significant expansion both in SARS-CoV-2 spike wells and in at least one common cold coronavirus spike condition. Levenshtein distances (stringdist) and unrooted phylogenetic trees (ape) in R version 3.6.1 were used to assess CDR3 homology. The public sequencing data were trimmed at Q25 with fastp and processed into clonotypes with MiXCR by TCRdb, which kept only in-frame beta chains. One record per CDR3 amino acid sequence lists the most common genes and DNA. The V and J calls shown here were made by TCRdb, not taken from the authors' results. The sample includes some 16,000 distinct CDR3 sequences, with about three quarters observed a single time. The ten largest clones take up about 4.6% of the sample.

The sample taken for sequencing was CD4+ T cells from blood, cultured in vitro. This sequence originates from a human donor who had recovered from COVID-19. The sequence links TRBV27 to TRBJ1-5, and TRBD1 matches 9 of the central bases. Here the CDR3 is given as CASSPTGGDPNQPQHF. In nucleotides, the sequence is TGTGCCAGCAGCCCCACAGGGGGCGACCCCAATCAGCCCCAGCATTTT.